These 29 T cell receptor beta chains were all obtained from the same sample, sequenced in a study of T cells after posttransplantation cyclophosphamide. Clones were sequenced by immunoSEQ multiplex PCR, and TCRdb holds only the in-frame ones, with some missing. The repertoire consists of 40,000 to 45,000 clones, none detected only once. What was sequenced was PBMCs. These receptors were collected from a man aged 40-55 years in good health, CMV-negative, and a related stem cell transplant donor.

The V gene is TRBV7-2, the J gene TRBJ1-2; 10 bases map to TRBD1. Germline V gene sequence: CDR1 SGHTA, CDR2 FQGNSA. Trimming at V came to 5 bases and at J to 6 bases, leaving 9 bases not matched to a gene. CDR3 length: 15 residues. CDR3 region: CASSLFRGTGDGYTF. The CDR3 DNA reads as TGTGCCAGCAGCCTGTTCCGGGGGACAGGGGATGGCTACACCTTC.

At least ten counts were recorded for this clone. The rearrangement joins TRBV20-1 to TRBJ1-1; D is uncertain. The CDR3 loop spans 11 amino acids. V lost 2 bases to trimming and J lost 8 bases, with 9 bases between them. Germline values: CDR1 DFQATT, CDR2 SNEGSKA (reference sequence). CDR3 coding DNA: TGCAGTGCTAGACCGCAGTCAGAAGCTTTCTTT. It specifies CSARPQSEAFF.

In this sample, this clone turned up many times. The chain recombines TRBV5-6 with TRBJ1-2; TRBD1 aligns across 8 bases. J was trimmed by 3 bases and V by 1 base; bases with no gene match: 8. Germline CDR1 and CDR2: SGHDT and YYEEEE. The CDR3 contains 16 residues. This CDR3 is CASSLFGQGQDYGYTF. CDR3 nucleotide sequence: TGTGCCAGCAGCTTGTTCGGCCAGGGACAGGACTATGGCTACACCTTC. Drawing the rest from reference TRBV5-6 and TRBJ1-2, the complete variable domain is DAGVTQSPTHLIKTRGQQVTLRCSPKSGHDTVSWYQQALGQGPQFIFQYYEEEERQRGNFPDRFSGHQFPNYSSELNVNALLLGDSALYLCASSLFGQGQDYGYTFGSGTRLTVV.

This clone was seen repeatedly, ten times or more. This chain links TRBV5-4 with TRBJ2-7, with D tentatively TRBD1 (6 bases). The V gene lost 4 bases and the J gene lost 1 base, with 9 bases spanning the gap. CDR3 length: 13 amino acids. CDR1 and CDR2 from the germline V gene are SGHNT and YYREEE (reference sequence). CDR3 nucleotides: TGTGCCAGCAGCCCCGGACAGTCCTACGAGCAGTACTTC. Translating gives CASSPGQSYEQYF.

This clone was counted a few times. The chain uses TRBV19 and TRBJ2-3; D is undetermined. The germline gives CDR1 LNHDA, CDR2 SQIVND (reference sequence). The CDR3 length is 11 residues. The ends were cut back, 4 bases at V and 6 bases at J, with 5 bases in the middle. CDR3 residues: CASSSLDTQYF. The CDR3 nucleotides read TGTGCCAGTAGTAGTCTGGATACGCAGTATTTT.

This clone occurred a few times. The chain links TRBV2 to TRBJ2-3; 7 positions match TRBD2. There are 19 residues in the CDR3. Germline V gene lookup returns CDR1 SNHLY and CDR2 FYNNEI. V lost 3 bases, J lost 2 bases, and 17 bases stayed unmatched. The CDR3 bases are TGTGCCAGCAGTGAGGGAGGGCAGACCAGACTAACAGACACAGATACGCAGTATTTT. It yields the protein CASSEGGQTRLTDTDTQYF. Complete variable domain (other parts from reference TRBV2 and TRBJ2-3): EPEVTQTPSHQVTQMGQEVILRCVPISNHLYFYWYRQILGQKVEFLVSFYNNEISEKSEIFDDQFSVERPDGSNFTLKIRSTKLEDSAMYFCASSEGGQTRLTDTDTQYFGPGTRLTVL.

This clone was detected many times. The V call is TRBV7-9, the J call TRBJ2-7; D may be TRBD1 (6 bases). The V gene's germline CDR1 is SEHNR and CDR2 FQNEAQ (reference sequence). The CDR3 loop spans 15 amino acids. The V end lost 2 bases, the J end lost 3 bases, and 14 bases lay between the germline ends. The CDR3 bases are TGTGCCAGCAGCTTAAAGACAGGCACAAACTACGAGCAGTACTTC. It codes for CASSLKTGTNYEQYF.

This clone is medium-sized (0.01 to 0.1%) within its sample. The rearrangement joins TRBV11-3 to TRBJ1-4, with D hard to call. The CDR3 has 16 residues. CDR1 is SGHNT, CDR2 YENEEA, per germline. The V end was cut by 0 bases, the J end by 6 bases, with 14 bases between. The CDR3, as DNA: TGTGCCAGCAGCTTAGATGGGTCAGCTGAGGATGAAAAACTGTTTTTT. The encoded protein is CASSLDGSAEDEKLFF.

This clone was seen at least ten times. This sequence joins TRBV5-1 and TRBJ1-1; a weak D match, TRBD1 (6 bases). The CDR3 totals 13 residues. V lost 0 bases and J lost 5, with 8 bases in between. Germline CDR1 and CDR2: SGHRS and YFSETQ. The CDR3 DNA reads as TGCGCCAGCAGCTTGGAGCAGGGGACTGAAGCTTTCTTT. Residues: CASSLEQGTEAFF.

This clone was observed at least ten times. This chain connects TRBV15 to TRBJ1-5; D call uncertain. V was pared by 0 bases and J by 3 bases, with 6 bases between. Germline V gene data show CDR1 as LNHNV and CDR2 as YYDKDF (reference sequence). The CDR3 is 14 amino acids. CDR3 sequence: CATSREFHNQPQHF. In nucleotides, the CDR3 is TGTGCCACCAGCAGAGAGTTTCACAATCAGCCCCAGCATTTT.

This clone occurred a few times. At one of its ends the junction is not consistent with the germline gene, which may arise from a read error. The chain couples TRBV6-1 to TRBJ2-3, with D perhaps matching TRBD2 (6 bases). The CDR3 is 15 amino acids. Germline V gene sequence: CDR1 MNHNS, CDR2 SASEGT. CDR3 DNA: TGTGCCAGCAGTGAAGAGGACGGGAGCACAGGTACGCAGTATTTT. Translation gives CASSEEDGSTGTQYF.

A few counts support this clone. The chain couples TRBV28 to TRBJ2-7, with 14 positions matching TRBD2. V lost 2 bases and J lost 1; bases outside the gene matches: 7. CDR3 length: 18 amino acids. CDR1 is MDHEN, CDR2 SYDVKM, per germline. CDR3 DNA sequence: TGTGCCAGCAGTTTACAGGGACTAGCGGGAGCATTTTCCTACGAGCAGTACGTC. It encodes CASSLQGLAGAFSYEQYV.

This clone occurred a few times. This chain links TRBV2 with TRBJ1-4, with D unclear. CDR1 SNHLY and CDR2 FYNNEI come from the germline V gene. The CDR3 runs 14 residues. Trimming cost V 3 bases and J 4 bases, with 9 bases left between them. DNA for the CDR3: TGTGCCAGCAGTGATAGGAGGGATAATGAAAAACTGTTTTTT. It encodes CASSDRRDNEKLFF.

Many counts were recorded for this clone. The chain links TRBV6-5 to TRBJ1-1; 8 nucleotides match TRBD1. The CDR3 loop spans 12 amino acids. CDR1 and CDR2 from the germline V gene are MNHEY and SVGAGI. After removal of 3 bases from V and 7 bases from J, the junction contained 1 base not matched to a gene. CDR3: CASSYGTGEAFF. The CDR3 coding sequence is TGTGCCAGCAGTTATGGGACAGGTGAAGCTTTCTTT.

A few counts support this clone. The chain has TRBV7-2 and TRBJ2-5; D is ambiguous. V was clipped by 1 base and J by 4 bases, with 10 bases between them. CDR1 is SGHTA, CDR2 FQGNSA, per germline. This CDR3 has 14 residues. This CDR3 reads CASSLEWPSETQYF. Here the CDR3 DNA reads TGTGCCAGCAGCTTAGAGTGGCCCTCAGAGACCCAGTACTTC.

This clone was recorded many times. This chain connects TRBV7-3 to TRBJ1-3, with 10 bases matching TRBD1. V trimming: 3 bases; J trimming: 4 bases; junction bases outside the gene matches: 3. The CDR3 totals 15 residues. Germline V CDR1 and CDR2: SGHTA, FQGTGA. Written as DNA, the CDR3 is TGTGCCAGCAGCTTGACAGGGGGCGAAGGAAACACCATATATTTT. Translating gives CASSLTGGEGNTIYF.

This clone was counted a few times. The rearrangement uses TRBV7-6 and TRBJ2-7, with D possibly being TRBD1 (5 bases). This CDR3 spans 17 amino acids. Between the trimmed V and J ends, which lost 4 bases and 3 bases, there was a span of 22 bases. Germline values: CDR1 SGHVS, CDR2 FNYEAQ. The CDR3 DNA sequence: TGTGCCAGCAGCTCGAATACAGGTTTGGTCTCAGGCTACGAGCAGTACTTC. This encodes CASSSNTGLVSGYEQYF.

This clone was seen at least ten times. The chain joins TRBV2 to TRBJ2-6; 10 nucleotides line up with TRBD1. The CDR3 extends over 17 amino acids. The V segment lost 6 bases and the J segment 2 bases; nucleotides outside the gene matches: 7. Germline CDR1 is SNHLY and CDR2 is FYNNEI. The CDR3 is CASRVPGQGTGANVLTF. In DNA form, the CDR3 reads TGTGCCAGCAGAGTCCCGGGACAGGGGACTGGGGCCAACGTCCTGACTTTC. Full variable domain (rest looked up from reference TRBV2 and TRBJ2-6): EPEVTQTPSHQVTQMGQEVILRCVPISNHLYFYWYRQILGQKVEFLVSFYNNEISEKSEIFDDQFSVERPDGSNFTLKIRSTKLEDSAMYFCASRVPGQGTGANVLTFGAGSRLTVL.

This clone was detected only a few times. The V gene is TRBV2, the J gene TRBJ2-3; 12 bases are shared with TRBD2. Germline V lookup: CDR1 SNHLY, CDR2 FYNNEI. J gave up 10 bases and V 4 bases, and 9 bases lay outside the gene matches. The CDR3 runs to 15 residues. The CDR3: CASSVSSGRAGPQYF. DNA for the CDR3: TGTGCCAGCAGTGTCTCTAGCGGGAGGGCTGGTCCGCAGTATTTT.

This clone was seen ten or more times. The chain is built from TRBV7-2 and TRBJ1-3; 9 bases are shared with TRBD1. The CDR3 is 17 residues long. Per the germline V gene, CDR1 is SGHTA and CDR2 is FQGNSA. V was pared by 4 bases and J by 3 bases, with 10 bases of the junction left unmatched. CDR3 bases: TGTGCCAGCAGCTGGGGACAGGGAGTAGGGGGTGGAAACACCATATATTTT. This translates into CASSWGQGVGGGNTIYF.

This clone came up a few times. J is TRBJ2-3 and V is TRBV29-1; a weak D match, TRBD1 (6 bases). CDR1 is SQVTM, CDR2 ANQGSEA, per germline. Between the trimmed V and J ends, which lost 3 bases and 2 bases, there was a span of 9 bases. This CDR3 has 13 amino acids. In nucleotides, the CDR3 is TGCAGCGTTGAGGGGGCCGACACAGATACGCAGTATTTT. Protein product: CSVEGADTDTQYF.

This clone was seen ten or more times. This rearrangement joins TRBV6-6 to TRBJ1-2; 7 bases fit TRBD1. This CDR3 spans 14 amino acids. Germline V gene data show CDR1 as MNHNY and CDR2 as SVGAGI (reference sequence). The trim removed 6 bases at V and 7 bases at J, leaving 11 bases unmatched. The CDR3 region has the DNA TGTGCCAGCAGCGCCACAGGGGAGTACGGTGGCTACACCTTC. This translates into CASSATGEYGGYTF.

This clone was detected ten times or more. V usage is TRBV19 and J usage is TRBJ2-1, with 12 bases matching TRBD2. CDR1 is LNHDA, CDR2 SQIVND, per germline (reference sequence). J lost 0 bases, V lost 3 bases, and 6 bases had no gene match. This CDR3 is built from 18 residues. This CDR3 is CASSMASGRARSYNEQFF. The CDR3 nucleotides are TGTGCCAGTAGTATGGCTAGCGGGAGGGCCCGCTCCTACAATGAGCAGTTCTTC.

V usage is TRBV6-1 and J usage is TRBJ2-1; 8 nucleotides match TRBD2. The V gene end was trimmed by 7 bases and the J gene end by 9 bases; junction bases not matched to a gene: 11. Germline CDR1 and CDR2: MNHNS and SASEGT. The CDR3 runs to 14 residues. CDR3 DNA sequence: TGTGCCAGCACCCCCGGGAGGGCCTGGAGTGAGCAGTTCTTC. This encodes CASTPGRAWSEQFF.

This clone was seen at least ten times. V is TRBV5-1 and J is TRBJ1-1; D is uncertain. This CDR3 is 14 amino acids long. The germline gives CDR1 SGHRS, CDR2 YFSETQ. V was shortened by 0 bases and J by 3 bases, with 9 bases between the two germline ends. CDR3 protein: CASSLGRLDTEAFF. Here the CDR3 DNA reads TGCGCCAGCAGCTTGGGGAGGTTGGACACTGAAGCTTTCTTT.

The table lists this clone with many counts. The chain links TRBV7-2 to TRBJ1-3; D unresolved. The CDR3 contains 16 residues. The V gene lost 0 bases and the J gene lost 2 bases, with 11 bases spanning the gap. Germline assignment: CDR1 SGHTA and CDR2 FQGNSA. The CDR3 DNA is TGTGCCAGCAGCTTAGCCGCCCGGGAGGCTGGAAACACCATATATTTT. Encoded protein: CASSLAAREAGNTIYF.

In this sample, this clone turned up many times. The gene calls are TRBV6-1 and TRBJ2-7, with TRBD1 identical over 7 bases. Unmatched junction bases numbered 8, after V lost 0 bases and J lost 3 bases. Per the germline V gene, CDR1 is MNHNS and CDR2 is SASEGT. The length of the CDR3 is 16 residues. The CDR3 coding sequence is TGTGCCAGCAGTGAAGCTGGGACAGCCGAAGTCTACGAGCAGTACGTC. This translates into CASSEAGTAEVYEQYV.

This clone was counted many times. The chain has TRBV19 and TRBJ1-2, with 9 bases lining up with TRBD1. The V gene's germline CDR1 is LNHDA and CDR2 SQIVND (reference sequence). Germline trimming cut 7 bases from V and 3 bases from J; bases unmatched to any gene: 6. The CDR3 is made up of 14 amino acids. The CDR3 bases are TGTGCCAGTAATTGGGACAGGGCGGACTATGGCTACACCTTC. Protein: CASNWDRADYGYTF.

This clone was counted at least ten times. The CDR3 DNA is TGTGCCAGCAGCTTATATTTCCTCGGCGGGGAGCTGTTTTTT. This sequence encodes CASSLYFLGGELFF. The V call is TRBV11-1, the J call TRBJ2-2, with no clear D. CDR3 length: 14 amino acids. Germline V gene lookup returns CDR1 SGHAT and CDR2 FQDESV (reference sequence). Trimming stripped 2 bases from V and 7 bases from J, with 11 bases between.